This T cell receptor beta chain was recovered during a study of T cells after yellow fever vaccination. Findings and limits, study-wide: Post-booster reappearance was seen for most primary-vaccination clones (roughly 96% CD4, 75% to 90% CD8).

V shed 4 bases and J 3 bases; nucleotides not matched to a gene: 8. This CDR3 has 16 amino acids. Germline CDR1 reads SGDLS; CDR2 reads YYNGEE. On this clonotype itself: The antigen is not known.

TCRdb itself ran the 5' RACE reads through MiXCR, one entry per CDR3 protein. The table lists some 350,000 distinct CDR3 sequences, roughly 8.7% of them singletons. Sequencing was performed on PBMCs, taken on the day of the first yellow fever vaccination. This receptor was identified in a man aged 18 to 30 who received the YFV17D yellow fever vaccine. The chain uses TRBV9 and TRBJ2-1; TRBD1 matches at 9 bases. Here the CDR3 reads CASSLLGTGFYNEQFF. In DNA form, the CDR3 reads TGTGCCAGCAGCCTTCTTGGGACAGGGTTCTACAATGAGCAGTTCTTC. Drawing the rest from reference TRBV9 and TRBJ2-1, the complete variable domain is DSGVTQTPKHLITATGQRVTLRCSPRSGDLSVYWYQQSLDQGLQFLIQYYNGEERAKGNILERFSAQQFPDLHSELNLSSLELGDSALYFCASSLLGTGFYNEQFFGPGTRLTVL.